The next 26 T cell receptor beta chains were all read from a single sample in a study of blood T cell repertoires in COVID-19. Only in-frame clones appear in the TCRdb table, and some are missing; sequencing was by immunoSEQ multiplex PCR. The sample lists approximately 210,000 clones, more than 65% occurring once. The source material was PBMCs or T cells enriched from blood (not recorded which). The receptors were gathered from a woman in her 50s with acute COVID-19.

The chain joins TRBV28 to TRBJ1-6; 9 bases are a match to TRBD1. The CDR3 runs to 16 residues. The V gene's germline CDR1 is MDHEN and CDR2 SYDVKM. The J segment lost 7 bases and the V segment lost 4 bases, leaving 8 bases of the junction unmatched. The CDR3 is CASSSPGQGRNSPLHF. The CDR3 DNA reads as TGTGCCAGCAGTTCACCGGGACAGGGACGGAATTCACCCCTCCACTTT.

V usage is TRBV30 and J usage is TRBJ2-2; D unresolved. Per the germline V gene, CDR1 is GTSNPN and CDR2 is SVGIG (reference sequence). With 1 base removed from V and 0 bases from J, the gap between germline ends came to 9 bases. The CDR3 consists of 15 residues. CDR3 sequence: CAWSGWLANTGELFF. The DNA of the CDR3 is TGTGCCTGGAGTGGGTGGCTAGCGAACACCGGGGAGCTGTTTTTT.

The rearrangement joins TRBV4-3 to TRBJ1-1; D is possibly TRBD1 (5 bases). Germline lookup yields CDR1 LGHNA and CDR2 YSLEER. Trimming removed 1 base from V and 4 bases from J, with 13 bases in between. This CDR3 spans 15 amino acids. The CDR3 nucleotides read TGCGCCAGCAGCCAAGCTTGGGGCCACGGCACTGAAGCTTTCTTT. This translates into CASSQAWGHGTEAFF.

CDR3 in DNA: TGTGCCAGCAGCGAGGGACAGGTAGTATCACCCCTCCACTTT. Translated, it gives CASSEGQVVSPLHF. The genes are TRBV5-4 and TRBJ1-6, with TRBD1 identical over 8 bases. CDR3 length equals 14 residues. Germline CDR1 reads SGHNT; CDR2 reads YYREEE (reference sequence). V shed 4 bases, J shed 10 bases, and the junction held 7 bases outside the gene matches.

This clone was found a few times. J is TRBJ2-5 and V is TRBV11-2, with 10 nucleotides matching TRBD1. Germline trimming cut 4 bases from V and 1 base from J; bases unmatched to any gene: 6. Germline CDR1 and CDR2: SGHAT and FQNNGV. There are 16 residues in the CDR3. In nucleotides, the CDR3 is TGTGCCAGCAGCTCGCGGACAGGGGGGAGCCAAGAGACCCAGTACTTC. Its translation is CASSSRTGGSQETQYF.

The chain uses TRBV4-2 and TRBJ1-1, with 8 bases that match TRBD1. The CDR3 length is 17 residues. With V trimmed by 4 bases and J by 5 bases, 15 bases remained unmatched. Germline V gene data show CDR1 as LGHNA and CDR2 as YNFKEQ. In nucleotides, the CDR3 is TGTGCCAGCAGCCTCGCAGGGGGCGCGTCTGGTTTTACTGAAGCTTTCTTT. This translates into CASSLAGGASGFTEAFF.

The V and J genes are TRBV28 and TRBJ1-2, with 7 bases aligning to TRBD1. The CDR3 length is 16 residues. In germline, CDR1 is MDHEN, CDR2 SYDVKM. Trimming cost V 6 bases and J 4 bases; bases outside gene matches: 14. DNA for the CDR3: TGTGCCAGCAGCACCGGACAGGCGGCTATGGGCTATGGCTACACCTTC. Residues: CASSTGQAAMGYGYTF.

This chain joins TRBV27 and TRBJ1-5, with D perhaps TRBD1 (6 bases). This CDR3 is built from 19 residues. V was trimmed by 6 bases and J by 2 bases, leaving 26 bases between them. Germline V gives CDR1 MNHEY, CDR2 SMNVEV (reference sequence). Here the CDR3 DNA reads TGTGCCAGCAGAATCACGGGACACTCACGTACGGTGGGCAATCAGCCCCAGCATTTT. Amino acid sequence: CASRITGHSRTVGNQPQHF.

V and J are TRBV19 and TRBJ1-2; a weak D match, TRBD1 (5 bases). Deletions cut 3 bases from V and 3 bases from J, with 14 bases between. The CDR3 is 15 amino acids. Germline CDR1 reads LNHDA; CDR2 reads SQIVND (reference sequence). DNA of the CDR3: TGTGCCAGTAGTATCGGGCCAGGGCAGGACTATGGCTACACCTTC. Residues: CASSIGPGQDYGYTF.

The chain is built from TRBV27 and TRBJ1-5; D perhaps matches TRBD1 (6 bases). Trimming took 2 bases from V and 4 from J, leaving 12 bases between them. The CDR3 length is 15 residues. Germline V gene sequence: CDR1 MNHEY, CDR2 SMNVEV (reference sequence). The CDR3 DNA reads as TGTGCCAGCAGTTTAGGGGGGGCGCCGAATCAGCCCCAGCATTTT. This gives the protein CASSLGGAPNQPQHF.

The chain joins TRBV11-3 to TRBJ1-1, with a possible D match to TRBD1 (5 bases). The V end was cut by 5 bases, the J end by 0 bases, with 16 bases between. The CDR3 covers 16 residues. Germline V CDR1 and CDR2: SGHNT, YENEEA. The CDR3: CASSPKEGSLNTEAFF. The CDR3 DNA is TGTGCCAGCAGCCCCAAGGAGGGGTCCCTGAACACTGAAGCTTTCTTT.

This clone was detected only a few times. Different DNA sequences within this sample yield the same CDR3. The rearrangement joins TRBV7-9 to TRBJ2-3; weak D call: TRBD1 (6 bases). CDR1 and CDR2 from the germline V gene are SEHNR and FQNEAQ (reference sequence). V lost 0 bases to trimming and J lost 2 bases, with 15 bases between them. The CDR3 loop spans 17 amino acids. The CDR3 spells CASSLADSSPLTDTQYF. The CDR3, as DNA: TGTGCCAGCAGCTTAGCGGACAGCAGTCCCCTCACAGATACGCAGTATTTT. The full variable domain, rest sourced from reference TRBV7-9 and TRBJ2-3, is DTGVSQNPRHKITKRGQNVTFRCDPISEHNRLYWYRQTLGQGPEFLTYFQNEAQLEKSRLLSDRFSAERPKGSFSTLEIQRTEQGDSAMYLCASSLADSSPLTDTQYFGPGTRLTVL.

The chain couples TRBV27 to TRBJ2-7, with 9 bases lining up with TRBD2. The CDR3 length is 14 residues. Per germline, CDR1 MNHEY and CDR2 SMNVEV (reference sequence). V lost 4 bases to trimming and J lost 7 bases; unmatched junction nucleotides: 8. The CDR3 spells CASSSSGKPGEQYV. The CDR3 bases are TGTGCCAGCAGTTCTAGCGGGAAACCTGGGGAGCAGTACGTC.

This clone was seen a few times. V usage is TRBV25-1 and J usage is TRBJ1-2; D not certain. This CDR3 has 12 residues. Trimming removed 2 bases from V and 7 bases from J, with 8 bases in between. Germline V CDR1 and CDR2: MGHDK, SYGVNS. The CDR3 is CASSEQALGYTF. CDR3 bases: TGTGCCAGCAGTGAACAGGCGCTTGGCTACACCTTC.

V and J are TRBV7-9 and TRBJ1-4; no clear D gene. The CDR3 is 12 amino acids. CDR1 is SEHNR, CDR2 FQNEAQ, per germline (reference sequence). V was trimmed by 1 base and J by 8 bases, leaving 5 bases between them. DNA of the CDR3: TGTGCCAGCAGCTTAGTGCAGGAAAAACTGTTTTTT. Its protein product is CASSLVQEKLFF.

The chain combines TRBV5-1 with TRBJ1-1, with 7 nucleotides matching TRBD1. V dropped 4 bases and J dropped 8; count of bases not matched to a gene: 8. The germline CDR1 and CDR2 sequences are SGHRS and YFSETQ. This CDR3 is built from 13 residues. CDR3 residues: CASSEWTGVEAFF. The CDR3, as DNA: TGCGCCAGCAGCGAATGGACAGGCGTGGAAGCTTTCTTT.

Only one count was recorded for this clone. J is TRBJ2-1 and V is TRBV28; D may be TRBD2 (5 bases). This CDR3 is built from 16 residues. V was pared by 5 bases and J by 7 bases, with 21 bases between. Germline CDR1 MDHEN, CDR2 SYDVKM. The CDR3 region has the DNA TGTGCCAGCAGTCTCCCCGACAAAAGCGGTGAGAATGAGCAGTTCTTC. It is translated as CASSLPDKSGENEQFF.

The rearrangement joins TRBV7-9 to TRBJ1-1; D is uncertain. V shed 1 base and J shed 1 base, with 4 bases lying between them. The CDR3 is 13 amino acids. In germline, CDR1 is SEHNR, CDR2 FQNEAQ (reference sequence). The CDR3 here is CASSLDQNTEAFF. The DNA for the CDR3 is TGTGCCAGCAGCTTAGATCAGAACACTGAAGCTTTCTTT.

There are a few counts of this clone. This sequence joins TRBV6-4 and TRBJ1-1; D possibly corresponds to TRBD1 (5 bases). The CDR3 totals 13 residues. The V and J ends lost 8 bases and 1 base respectively, with 11 bases between them. Germline V gives CDR1 MRHNA, CDR2 SNTAGT. CDR3 sequence (DNA): TGTGCCAGCTCAGGCAGGGCGAACACTGAAGCTTTCTTT. It specifies CASSGRANTEAFF.

This rearrangement joins TRBV6-6 to TRBJ1-1; possibly TRBD1 for D (6 bases). Germline-derived CDR1 and CDR2 are MNHNY and SVGAGI (reference sequence). This CDR3 has 14 amino acids. The V gene lost 6 bases and the J gene lost 1 base, with 12 bases spanning the gap. CDR3 protein: CASRPRTANTEAFF. CDR3 in DNA: TGTGCCAGCAGACCGAGGACAGCGAACACTGAAGCTTTCTTT.

This rearrangement joins TRBV28 to TRBJ2-1; perhaps TRBD2 as D (6 bases). Germline-derived CDR1 and CDR2 are MDHEN and SYDVKM. With 8 bases removed from V and 4 bases from J, the gap between germline ends came to 12 bases. The CDR3 length is 13 residues. The CDR3 DNA sequence: TGTGCCAGCGGAGGGCCGAGGTACAATGAGCAGTTCTTC. As protein: CASGGPRYNEQFF.

V gene TRBV9 combines with J gene TRBJ2-6; 10 positions agree with TRBD2. CDR1 SGDLS and CDR2 YYNGEE come from the germline V gene. This CDR3 has 18 amino acids. The V and J ends lost 4 bases and 1 base, in that order; junction bases with no gene match: 8. CDR3 loop: CASSSRGAGGSGANVLTF. The DNA for the CDR3 is TGTGCCAGCAGCTCCCGTGGAGCGGGGGGGTCTGGGGCCAACGTCCTGACTTTC.

This chain uses TRBV27 with TRBJ2-3, with 7 bases lining up with TRBD2. The CDR3 contains 14 residues. Germline V gene lookup returns CDR1 MNHEY and CDR2 SMNVEV (reference sequence). V was clipped by 4 bases and J by 3 bases; unmatched bases: 4. The DNA for the CDR3 is TGTGCCAGCAGTTCTAAGCGGGGAACAGATACGCAGTATTTT. Its protein product is CASSSKRGTDTQYF.

The chain is built from TRBV2 and TRBJ1-2; the D gene is possibly TRBD1 (6 bases). Trimming took 2 bases from V and 10 from J, leaving 11 bases between them. CDR1 and CDR2 from the germline V gene are SNHLY and FYNNEI. This CDR3 is 12 amino acids long. CDR3 coding DNA: TGTGCCAGCAGTGAACGCAGGGGACACTACACCTTC. Protein sequence: CASSERRGHYTF. The whole variable domain, remainder taken from reference TRBV2 and TRBJ1-2, is EPEVTQTPSHQVTQMGQEVILRCVPISNHLYFYWYRQILGQKVEFLVSFYNNEISEKSEIFDDQFSVERPDGSNFTLKIRSTKLEDSAMYFCASSERRGHYTFGSGTRLTVV.

The chain links TRBV7-8 to TRBJ2-5; TRBD2 matches 13 bases. CDR1 SGHVS and CDR2 FQNEAQ come from the germline V gene. This CDR3 is 17 amino acids long. Unmatched junction bases numbered 7, after V lost 3 bases and J lost 3 bases. The CDR3 DNA follows: TGTGCCAGCAGCTTCCTCCCCGGGACTAGCGGGGAAGAGACCCAGTACTTC. This translates into CASSFLPGTSGEETQYF.

This clone was seen only a few times. The chain recombines TRBV5-1 with TRBJ2-1; D is possibly TRBD1 (6 bases). CDR3 size: 14 residues. In germline, CDR1 is SGHRS, CDR2 YFSETQ. V was pared by 5 bases and J by 5 bases, with 14 bases between. CDR3 sequence (DNA): TGCGCCAGCAGAGCAGGGACATCGAACAATGAGCAGTTCTTC. This gives the protein CASRAGTSNNEQFF.